This TCR beta chain appears in the sequencing data of a study of blood T cell repertoires in COVID-19. Whole-study context: Nucleic acid was either cDNA or gDNA, and it came from T cells, B-cell-depleted T cells, or PBMCs.

CDR3 length equals 13 residues. V lost 4 bases and J lost 2, with 11 bases in between. Germline-derived CDR1 and CDR2 are GTSNPN and SVGIG (reference sequence). Clones were read by immunoSEQ multiplex PCR, and TCRdb kept only the in-frame ones, dropping some. The profile covers 200,000 to 300,000 clones, with approximately 84% appearing a single time and more than 4% taken by the ten largest. The clonotype originates from a man aged 50-60 years with acute or convalescent COVID-19. This rearrangement joins TRBV30 to TRBJ1-2; no reliable D call. Sequences were obtained from peripheral blood. The CDR3 loop reads CAWTPRQNYGYTF. The CDR3 DNA reads TGTGCCTGGACCCCGAGGCAGAACTATGGCTACACCTTC.